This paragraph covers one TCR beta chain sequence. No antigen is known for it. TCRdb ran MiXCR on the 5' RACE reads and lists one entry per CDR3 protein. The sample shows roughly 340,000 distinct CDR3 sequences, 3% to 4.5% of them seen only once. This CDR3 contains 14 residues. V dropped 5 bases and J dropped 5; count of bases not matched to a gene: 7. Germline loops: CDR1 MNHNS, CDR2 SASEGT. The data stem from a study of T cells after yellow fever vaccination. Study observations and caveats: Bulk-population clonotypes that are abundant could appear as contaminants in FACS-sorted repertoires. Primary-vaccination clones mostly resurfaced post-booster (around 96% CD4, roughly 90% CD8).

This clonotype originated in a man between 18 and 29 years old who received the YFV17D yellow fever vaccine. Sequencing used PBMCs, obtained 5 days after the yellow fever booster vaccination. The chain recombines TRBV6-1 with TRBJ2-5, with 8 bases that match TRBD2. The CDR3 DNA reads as TGTGCCAGCAGTCCCCGGACTAGCTGGGAGACCCAGTACTTC. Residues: CASSPRTSWETQYF.